This T cell receptor beta chain comes out of a study of cytomegalovirus exposure and HLA in healthy donors. The PCR ran on 60 Vbeta and 13 Jbeta primers. Sequencing used immunoSEQ multiplex PCR; TCRdb keeps in-frame clones, though not all of them. The sample includes around 150,000 clones, roughly three quarters of them seen just once. The CDR3 extends over 11 amino acids. Germline CDR1 is SNHLY and CDR2 is FYNNEI. The V end lost 6 bases, the J end lost 13 bases, and 15 bases lay between the germline ends. The donors, nominally healthy at sampling, likely had unrecorded immune exposures. Sequenced material: PBMCs. The chain has TRBV2 and TRBJ1-2; a possible D gene is TRBD1 (6 bases). The receptor was isolated from a man aged 30 to 39 in good health and CMV-seronegative. CDR3 protein: CASRSAGAGTF. The CDR3 DNA is TGTGCCAGCAGGTCCGCGGGGGCGGGCACCTTC.